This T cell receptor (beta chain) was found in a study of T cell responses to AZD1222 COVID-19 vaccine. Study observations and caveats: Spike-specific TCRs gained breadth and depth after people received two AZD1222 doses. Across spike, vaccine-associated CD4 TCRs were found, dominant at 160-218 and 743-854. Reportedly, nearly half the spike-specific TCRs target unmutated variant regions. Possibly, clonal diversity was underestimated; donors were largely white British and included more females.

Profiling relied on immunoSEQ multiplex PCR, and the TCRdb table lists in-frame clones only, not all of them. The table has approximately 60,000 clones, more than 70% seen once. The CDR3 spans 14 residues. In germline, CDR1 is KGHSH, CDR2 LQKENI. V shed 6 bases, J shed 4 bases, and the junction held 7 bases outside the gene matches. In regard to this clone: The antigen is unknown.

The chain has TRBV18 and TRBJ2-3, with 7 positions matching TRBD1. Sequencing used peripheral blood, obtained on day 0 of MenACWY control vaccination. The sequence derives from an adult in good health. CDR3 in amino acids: CASSQTGNADTQYF. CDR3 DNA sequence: TGTGCCAGCTCCCAGACAGGGAACGCAGATACGCAGTATTTT.